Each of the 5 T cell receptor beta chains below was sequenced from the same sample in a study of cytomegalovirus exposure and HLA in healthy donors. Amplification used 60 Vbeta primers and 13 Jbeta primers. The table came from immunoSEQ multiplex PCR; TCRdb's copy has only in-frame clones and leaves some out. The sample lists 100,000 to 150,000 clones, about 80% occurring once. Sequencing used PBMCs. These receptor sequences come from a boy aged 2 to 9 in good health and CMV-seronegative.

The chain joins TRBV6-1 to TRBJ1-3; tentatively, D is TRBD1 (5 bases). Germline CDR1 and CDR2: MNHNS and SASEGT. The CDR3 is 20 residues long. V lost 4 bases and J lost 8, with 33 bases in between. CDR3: CASSGRSRTGRSWGLDTIYF. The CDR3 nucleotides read TGTGCCAGCAGTGGCCGCTCCCGGACCGGGAGGTCCTGGGGGTTGGACACCATATATTTT.

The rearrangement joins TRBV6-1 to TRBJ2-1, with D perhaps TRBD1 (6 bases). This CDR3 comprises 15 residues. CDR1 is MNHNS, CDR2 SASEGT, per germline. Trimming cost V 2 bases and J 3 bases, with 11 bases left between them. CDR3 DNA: TGTGCCAGCAGTGAACAGGGGTCGATCTACAATGAGCAGTTCTTC. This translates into CASSEQGSIYNEQFF.

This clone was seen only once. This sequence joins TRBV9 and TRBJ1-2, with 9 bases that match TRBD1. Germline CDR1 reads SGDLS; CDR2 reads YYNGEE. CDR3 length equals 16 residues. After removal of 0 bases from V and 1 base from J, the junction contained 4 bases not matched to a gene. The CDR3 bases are TGTGCCAGCAGCGTAGGTTCGGGACAGGGTAACTATGGCTACACCTTC. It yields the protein CASSVGSGQGNYGYTF. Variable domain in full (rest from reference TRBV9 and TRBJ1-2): DSGVTQTPKHLITATGQRVTLRCSPRSGDLSVYWYQQSLDQGLQFLIQYYNGEERAKGNILERFSAQQFPDLHSELNLSSLELGDSALYFCASSVGSGQGNYGYTFGSGTRLTVV.

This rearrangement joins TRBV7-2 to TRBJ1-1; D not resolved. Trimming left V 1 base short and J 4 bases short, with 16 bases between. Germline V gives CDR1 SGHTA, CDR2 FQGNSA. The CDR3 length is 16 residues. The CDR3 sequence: CASSLERLGGSTEAFF. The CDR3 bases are TGTGCCAGCAGCTTAGAGAGGTTGGGAGGAAGCACTGAAGCTTTCTTT.

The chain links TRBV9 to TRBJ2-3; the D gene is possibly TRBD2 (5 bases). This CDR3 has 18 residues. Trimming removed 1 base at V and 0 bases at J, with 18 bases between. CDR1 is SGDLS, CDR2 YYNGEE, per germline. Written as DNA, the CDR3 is TGTGCCAGCAGCGTATATGGGCGGCCCAGAGGGAGCACAGATACGCAGTATTTT. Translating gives CASSVYGRPRGSTDTQYF.